This passage covers 29 T cell receptor beta chains from one sample sequenced in a study of T cells in Graves' hyperthyroidism and ophthalmopathy. What was amplified from RNA transcripts were TCR beta CDR3 regions. RT-PCR in the first round (using the HTBI primer set) targeted the TCR CDR3. TCRdb fed the multiplex PCR reads into MiXCR, producing one record per CDR3 protein. The table includes some 400,000 distinct CDR3 sequences, 11% to 15% detected once. Sequencing used blood. The origin of the receptors is a woman in her sixties or seventies with Graves' hyperthyroidism.

The CDR3 DNA sequence: TGCGCCAGCAGCCAAGTCGCTATACAGGGGCGCAATCAGCCCCAGCATTTT. Its translation: CASSQVAIQGRNQPQHF. The chain joins TRBV4-1 to TRBJ1-5; 7 bases line up with TRBD1. V lost 1 base and J lost 2; bases outside the gene matches: 8. Germline CDR1 is MGHRA and CDR2 is YSYEKL. There are 17 residues in the CDR3.

This clonotype was seen many times. In DNA, the CDR3 is TGCAGTGCTGACAGGACAACTAATGAAAAACTGTTTTTT. It translates to CSADRTTNEKLFF. The chain couples TRBV20-1 to TRBJ1-4; perhaps TRBD1 as D (6 bases). The CDR3 runs to 13 residues. V was shortened by 5 bases and J by 0 bases, with 7 bases between the two germline ends. Per the germline V gene, CDR1 is DFQATT and CDR2 is SNEGSKA (reference sequence).

This clonotype has ten or more counts. This chain uses TRBV27 with TRBJ1-1, with D possibly matching TRBD1 (5 bases). This CDR3 is 13 amino acids long. Germline CDR1 reads MNHEY; CDR2 reads SMNVEV (reference sequence). V lost 6 bases to trimming and J lost 1 base, with 9 bases between them. CDR3 region: CASRPGENTEAFF. CDR3 coding DNA: TGTGCCAGCAGGCCGGGGGAGAACACTGAAGCTTTCTTT.

This clonotype was detected many times. The V and J genes are TRBV28 and TRBJ2-1; D ambiguous. V shed 5 bases and J shed 8 bases, with 4 bases lying between them. The germline CDR1 and CDR2 sequences are MDHEN and SYDVKM. This CDR3 is 10 amino acids long. In DNA, the CDR3 is TGTGCCAGCAGTCTGGATGAGCAGTTCTTC. It translates to CASSLDEQFF.

In its sample, this clonotype was seen many times. This chain links TRBV27 with TRBJ1-2, with a weak D call TRBD1 (5 bases). The germline CDR1 and CDR2 sequences are MNHEY and SMNVEV (reference sequence). V was cut by 6 bases and J by 8 bases, with 22 bases left in between. The CDR3 runs 15 residues. As DNA, the CDR3 is TGTGCCAGCAGCCTGGGGTCCCGTGGGGGAGGCGGCTACACCTTC. Its protein is CASSLGSRGGGGYTF.

For the CDR3, the DNA is TGTGCCTGGAGTGTGGGCAAACAAGAGACCCAGTACTTC. This translates into CAWSVGKQETQYF. V usage is TRBV30 and J usage is TRBJ2-5; D gene ambiguous. V was pared by 0 bases and J by 2 bases, with 7 bases between. Germline CDR1 and CDR2: GTSNPN and SVGIG (reference sequence). The CDR3 runs to 13 residues.

The rearrangement joins TRBV6-5 to TRBJ2-5; no clear D. V shed 0 bases and J shed 5 bases, with 10 bases lying between them. The CDR3 is 14 amino acids. In germline, CDR1 is MNHEY, CDR2 SVGAGI. CDR3 DNA sequence: TGTGCCAGCAGTTACTCGTCTTCCTGGGAGACCCAGTACTTC. Translated: CASSYSSSWETQYF.

The table lists this clonotype with many counts. The rearrangement joins TRBV20-1 to TRBJ2-5; the match to TRBD2 covers 8 bases. After removal of 5 bases from V and 2 bases from J, the junction contained 10 bases not matched to a gene. The germline gives CDR1 DFQATT, CDR2 SNEGSKA (reference sequence). The CDR3 contains 15 residues. The CDR3 reads CSAPPLAGVQETQYF. The CDR3 coding sequence is TGCAGTGCTCCCCCCCTAGCGGGCGTACAAGAGACCCAGTACTTC.

The CDR3 loop is CASSRAGMDNEQYF. The CDR3 DNA sequence: TGTGCCAGCAGTCGAGCGGGAATGGACAATGAGCAGTACTTC. The chain links TRBV25-1 to TRBJ2-1, with 7 bases matching TRBD2. Gene TRBJ2-7 matches the end of the DNA better, so the J call may be wrong. There are 14 residues in the CDR3. Per germline, CDR1 MGHDK and CDR2 SYGVNS.

The sample holds a few counts of this clonotype. The CDR3 sequence: CSARVQSSTDTQYF. CDR3 nucleotides: TGCAGTGCTAGAGTACAGAGTAGCACAGATACGCAGTATTTT. This chain joins TRBV20-1 and TRBJ2-3; D gene uncertain. Germline V gene sequence: CDR1 DFQATT, CDR2 SNEGSKA (reference sequence). This CDR3 spans 14 amino acids. V lost 1 base and J lost 0, with 8 bases in between.

In its sample, this clonotype was seen many times. The rearrangement links TRBV16 to TRBJ1-4; no reliable D call. The CDR3 is 15 residues long. Looked up from germline, CDR1 is KGHSY and CDR2 is FQNENV. Deletions cut 5 bases from V and 7 bases from J, with 17 bases between. The CDR3 region is CASSKGLGSREKLFF. CDR3 nucleotide sequence: TGTGCCAGCAGCAAAGGGCTGGGATCCCGTGAAAAACTGTTTTTT.

This clonotype was recorded at least ten times. The V call is TRBV2, the J call TRBJ2-3; D not certain. CDR1 and CDR2 from the germline V gene are SNHLY and FYNNEI. The CDR3 extends over 12 amino acids. V dropped 8 bases and J dropped 2 bases, with 8 bases sitting between them. The CDR3 here is CASSFYTDTQYF. CDR3 in DNA: TGTGCCAGCTCCTTCTACACAGATACGCAGTATTTT. The complete variable domain, with remaining parts taken from reference TRBV2 and TRBJ2-3, reads EPEVTQTPSHQVTQMGQEVILRCVPISNHLYFYWYRQILGQKVEFLVSFYNNEISEKSEIFDDQFSVERPDGSNFTLKIRSTKLEDSAMYFCASSFYTDTQYFGPGTRLTVL.

This clonotype was recorded many times. The rearrangement uses TRBV20-1 and TRBJ2-7, with 9 bases matching TRBD1. The ends lost 3 bases at V and 2 bases at J; junction bases unmatched: 8. This CDR3 comprises 15 residues. Looked up from germline, CDR1 is DFQATT and CDR2 is SNEGSKA (reference sequence). CDR3 loop: CSARVTGQGTYEQYF. CDR3 sequence (DNA): TGCAGTGCTAGGGTTACGGGACAGGGAACCTACGAGCAGTACTTC.

This clonotype was counted many times. V usage is TRBV3-1 and J usage is TRBJ1-1, with D possibly matching TRBD1 (5 bases). The CDR3 consists of 14 residues. Germline CDR1 LGHDT, CDR2 YNNKEL (reference sequence). V dropped 3 bases and J dropped 5 bases, with 13 bases sitting between them. CDR3 in amino acids: CASSHPGTQTEAFF. The CDR3 coding sequence is TGTGCCAGCAGCCACCCCGGGACCCAGACTGAAGCTTTCTTT.

The V call is TRBV19, the J call TRBJ1-2; D gene unclear. This CDR3 contains 15 residues. Looked up from germline, CDR1 is LNHDA and CDR2 is SQIVND (reference sequence). V lost 4 bases, J lost 1 base, and 13 bases lay in between. CDR3: CASSRAEVVNYGYTF. The CDR3 bases are TGTGCCAGTAGTAGGGCAGAGGTTGTTAACTATGGCTACACCTTC.

This clonotype was counted at least ten times. CDR3 amino acids: CSVKIPKPNTEAFF. The CDR3 DNA sequence: TGCAGCGTAAAAATTCCTAAGCCGAACACTGAAGCTTTCTTT. The gene calls are TRBV29-1 and TRBJ1-1; no reliable D call. Trimming stripped 6 bases from V and 1 base from J, with 15 bases between. This CDR3 spans 14 amino acids. CDR1 and CDR2 (germline): SQVTM, ANQGSEA.

The V and J genes are TRBV11-3 and TRBJ2-5; 8 bases fit TRBD2. With 2 bases clipped from V and 4 bases from J, the junction kept 6 bases outside the gene matches. Germline CDR1 SGHNT, CDR2 YENEEA. The CDR3 runs to 15 residues. The CDR3, as DNA: TGTGCCAGCAGCTTACTCGGGAGGGGTGGAGAGACCCAGTACTTC. Translation gives CASSLLGRGGETQYF.

This clonotype has just a few counts. CDR3: CASRWAENTGELFF. The CDR3 DNA sequence: TGTGCCAGCCGGTGGGCGGAGAACACCGGGGAGCTGTTTTTT. The V gene is TRBV6-1, the J gene TRBJ2-2; D unclear. Germline CDR1 is MNHNS and CDR2 is SASEGT. The CDR3 consists of 14 residues. V lost 8 bases, J lost 1 base, and 11 bases lay in between.

This clonotype appeared many times. The CDR3, as DNA: TGCAGTGCTAGAGTGGCGGGCACTGTCTACAATGAGCAGTTCTTC. This translates into CSARVAGTVYNEQFF. This chain uses TRBV20-1 with TRBJ2-1, with D possibly being TRBD2 (5 bases). The CDR3 sequence is 15 residues long. Trimming removed 1 base from V and 3 bases from J, with 13 bases in between. The germline V gene encodes CDR1 DFQATT and CDR2 SNEGSKA (reference sequence).

This clonotype was observed a few times. The chain has TRBV28 and TRBJ2-7; 9 bases are shared with TRBD2. The CDR3 is 14 amino acids. V gave up 9 bases and J gave up 4 bases; unmatched junction bases: 10. From germline, CDR1 is MDHEN and CDR2 SYDVKM. CDR3 sequence: CASRQAGGRYEQYF. The CDR3 nucleotides are TGTGCCAGTCGTCAGGCGGGAGGGAGATACGAGCAGTACTTC.

This clonotype has ten or more counts. The chain joins TRBV13 to TRBJ2-7; D call uncertain. Germline V lookup: CDR1 PRHDT, CDR2 FYEKMQ (reference sequence). V lost 4 bases and J 0 bases, leaving 16 bases between the germline ends. The CDR3 covers 16 residues. CDR3 DNA sequence: TGTGCCAGCAGCTCCTCGCTCACCGGACCCTCCTACGAGCAGTACTTC. Translated: CASSSSLTGPSYEQYF.

This clonotype was counted at least ten times. This CDR3 is CASSLATAYEQYF. CDR3 nucleotide sequence: TGCGCCAGCAGCTTAGCTACGGCCTACGAGCAGTACTTC. The chain joins TRBV5-1 to TRBJ2-7; D is ambiguous. The V and J ends lost 2 bases and 2 bases respectively, with 8 bases between them. Per the germline V gene, CDR1 is SGHRS and CDR2 is YFSETQ. The CDR3 consists of 13 residues.

A note on this clonotype: A much larger clone sits a single nucleotide away, making a read error possible. The V call is TRBV3-1, the J call TRBJ2-2; 8 positions match TRBD1. V trimming: 4 bases; J trimming: 1 base; junction bases outside the gene matches: 8. Germline CDR1 LGHDT, CDR2 YNNKEL (reference sequence). The length of the CDR3 is 17 residues. The CDR3 DNA reads as TGTGCCAGCAGCCCAGCAGGTGGGACAGGGAACACCGGGGAGCTGTTTTTT. Translation: CASSPAGGTGNTGELFF.

There are many counts of this clonotype. CDR3 coding DNA: TGTGCCAGCAGTTTAGCCGCGGGCGCAGATACGCAGTATTTT. This translates into CASSLAAGADTQYF. The V call is TRBV27, the J call TRBJ2-3; D is possibly TRBD2 (5 bases). Germline loops: CDR1 MNHEY, CDR2 SMNVEV (reference sequence). The CDR3 is made up of 14 amino acids. Between the trimmed V and J ends, which lost 2 bases and 4 bases, there was a span of 10 bases.

The rearrangement uses TRBV19 and TRBJ2-3, with D unclear. Germline CDR1 reads LNHDA; CDR2 reads SQIVND (reference sequence). The CDR3 has 11 amino acids. Deletions cut 3 bases from V and 7 bases from J, with 5 bases between. CDR3 coding DNA: TGTGCCAGTAGTATGGGTAATACGCAGTATTTT. This codes for CASSMGNTQYF.

At least ten counts were recorded for this clonotype. The chain employs TRBV13 and TRBJ2-7; TRBD1 agrees at 9 bases. This CDR3 contains 14 residues. CDR1 is PRHDT, CDR2 FYEKMQ, per germline (reference sequence). The ends lost 3 bases at V and 6 bases at J; junction bases unmatched: 6. The CDR3 is CASSFGTGSREQYF. The CDR3 DNA reads TGTGCCAGCAGCTTCGGGACAGGGTCGCGCGAGCAGTACTTC.

The chain employs TRBV24-1 and TRBJ2-3; 8 nucleotides align to TRBD1. Trimming at V came to 4 bases and at J to 1 base, leaving 6 bases not matched to a gene. CDR3 length: 16 amino acids. The germline CDR1 and CDR2 sequences are KGHDR and SFDVKD. In DNA, the CDR3 is TGTGCCACCAGTGACCCCGGACAGGGTGGCACAGATACGCAGTATTTT. Encoded protein: CATSDPGQGGTDTQYF.

This clonotype has a count of ten or more. The rearrangement joins TRBV12-3 or TRBV12-4 to TRBJ1-2; tentative D call: TRBD1 (5 bases). The CDR3 is made up of 14 amino acids. Trimming pared 6 bases from V and 4 bases from J, leaving 15 bases between. The CDR3 coding sequence is TGTGCCAGCAGGGGATCCGGGACGGCCTATGGCTACACCTTC. Its translation is CASRGSGTAYGYTF.

This clonotype was observed a handful of times. The chain employs TRBV11-2 and TRBJ2-2; D gene uncertain. The germline CDR1 and CDR2 sequences are SGHAT and FQNNGV. V shed 9 bases and J shed 4 bases, with 3 bases lying between them. The CDR3 covers 10 residues. The CDR3 region is CASSTGELFF. The CDR3 DNA is TGTGCCAGTTCCACCGGGGAGCTGTTTTTT.